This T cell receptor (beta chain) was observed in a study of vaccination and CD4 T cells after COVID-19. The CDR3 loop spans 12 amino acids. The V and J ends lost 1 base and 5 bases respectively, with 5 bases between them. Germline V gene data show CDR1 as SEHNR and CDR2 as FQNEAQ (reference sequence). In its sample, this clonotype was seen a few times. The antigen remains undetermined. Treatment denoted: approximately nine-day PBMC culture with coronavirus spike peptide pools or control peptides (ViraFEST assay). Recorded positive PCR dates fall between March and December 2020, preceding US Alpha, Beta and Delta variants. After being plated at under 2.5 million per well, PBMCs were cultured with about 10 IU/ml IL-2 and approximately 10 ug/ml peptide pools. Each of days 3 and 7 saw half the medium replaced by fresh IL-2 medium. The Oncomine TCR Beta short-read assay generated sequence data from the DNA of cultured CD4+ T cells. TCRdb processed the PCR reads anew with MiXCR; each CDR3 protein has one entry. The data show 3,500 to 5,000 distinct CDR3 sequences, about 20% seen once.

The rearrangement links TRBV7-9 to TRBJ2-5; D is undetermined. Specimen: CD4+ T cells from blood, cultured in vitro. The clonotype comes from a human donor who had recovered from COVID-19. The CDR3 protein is CASSLVRETQYF. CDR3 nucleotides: TGTGCCAGCAGCTTAGTGAGGGAGACCCAGTACTTC.